This entry features one T cell receptor beta chain sequence. The antigen remains unidentified. CDR3 size: 16 residues. Germline CDR1 MNHNY, CDR2 SVGAGI (reference sequence). V trimming: 2 bases; J trimming: 8 bases; junction bases outside the gene matches: 9. The sample is drawn from a study of beta chain features in type 1 diabetes. Overall study context: No age, gender or cell yield differences were seen between patients and healthy donors. Sorted cells from all samples, numbering 100 million to 120 million, were examined. Points from the study as a whole: Type 1 diabetes patients had moderately but significantly shorter TCRB CDR3s in all four CD4+ subsets. At VDJ recombination sites, type 1 diabetes patients had fewer insertions and more deleted nucleotides. A cDNA-based sequencing approach could over-represent cells with high TCR expression.

Since all of the isolated RNA was reverse transcribed, expressed TCRB transcripts were what got sequenced. Method: immunoSEQ multiplex PCR; TCRdb's copy keeps in-frame clones and lacks some. Among about 170,000 clones, around 8% were seen once, and the ten largest hold about 0.9%. Sequencing was carried out using central memory CD4+ T cells from blood. The V call is TRBV6-6, the J call TRBJ2-1; TRBD2 aligns across 10 bases. The clonotype was recovered from a middle-aged woman with type 1 diabetes. This CDR3 is CASSYGSGGAPDEQFF. The CDR3 nucleotides are TGTGCCAGCAGTTACGGGAGCGGGGGGGCCCCGGATGAGCAGTTCTTC.